Listed here are 27 T cell receptor delta chains from one sample, sequenced in a study of DNA immune sequencing with unique molecular identifiers. A 32-plex genomic DNA assay used primers for all 8 TRDV and 4 TRDJ genes. The library had 12-nucleotide UMIs introduced over roughly 3 barcoding cycles, then a second adapter PCR. TCRdb reanalyzed the multiplex PCR reads using CATT. In the table there are 800 to 900 delta-chain clones, 3.2% of which are singletons. The sequenced material came from gamma-delta T cells from PBMCs. Every receptor here comes from a human donor in good health.

Remarks on this clone: TCRdb assigns this DNA the protein of a much larger clone, which departs from its translation at residue 3; this likely reflects a read error, and the protein shown comes from translating the DNA. The chain is built from TRDV2 and TRDJ1, with 8 bases matching TRDD3. The germline CDR1 and CDR2 sequences are GEAIGNYY and EKD. The CDR3 spans 18 residues. The CDR3 DNA follows: TGTGCCCGTGACCCCGTACTGGGGGCCAATATTTACACCGATAAACTCATCTTT. Its translation: CARDPVLGANIYTDKLIF.

This clone has only a few counts. A far larger clone is one base from this, pointing to a likely read error. In the same sample, other DNA sequences code for this CDR3. CDR3 sequence reads: CACDTLGDGDGSDKLIF. The CDR3 coding sequence is TGTGCATGTGACACTCTGGGGGATGGGGACGGTAGCGATAAACTCATCTTT. The chain is built from TRDV2 and TRDJ1, with 9 positions matching TRDD3. Germline CDR1 reads GEAIGNYY; CDR2 reads EKD. The CDR3 extends over 17 amino acids.

Comment on this clone: Translating this DNA gives a protein that differs at residue 15 from the TCRdb one, which belongs to a much larger clone; a read error is likely, and the protein shown is this translation. This sequence joins TRDV2 and TRDJ1; 7 bases line up with TRDD3. CDR1 and CDR2 (germline): GEAIGNYY, EKD. The CDR3 is 19 residues long. The chain's CDR3 is CACDTVGLGGLSYTGKLIF. The CDR3 DNA follows: TGTGCCTGTGACACGGTGGGTCTGGGGGGCCTATCGTACACCGGTAAACTCATCTTT.

To note about this clone: This may stem from a read error, because a much larger clone lies one nucleotide away. CDR3 region: CACAELGDTYTDKLIF. CDR3 coding DNA: TGTGCCTGTGCGGAACTGGGGGACACGTACACCGATAAACTCATCTTT. The rearrangement joins TRDV2 to TRDJ1, with TRDD3 matching 9 bases. Per the germline V gene, CDR1 is GEAIGNYY and CDR2 is EKD. Germline trimming cut 5 bases from V and 0 bases from J; bases unmatched to any gene: 9. The CDR3 spans 16 residues.

This clone was counted a few times. The TCRdb record carries a much larger clone's protein, which differs from this DNA's translation at residue 7; a read error is the likely cause, and the protein listed here is the DNA translation. The chain uses TRDV1 and TRDJ1; D call uncertain. This CDR3 is 10 amino acids long. Looked up from germline, CDR1 is TSWWSYY and CDR2 is QGS. In DNA form, the CDR3 reads TGTGCTCCAAAGACCGATATACTCATCTTT. Amino acids: CAPKTDILIF.

This clone was observed a few times. The TCRdb protein, from a much larger clone, departs from this DNA's translation at residue 8, likely by read error; the protein shown derives from the DNA. The rearrangement uses TRDV2 and TRDJ1; a possible D gene is TRDD3 (6 bases). Per the germline V gene, CDR1 is GEAIGNYY and CDR2 is EKD. V shed 3 bases and J shed 2 bases, with 24 bases lying between them. This CDR3 region has 18 residues. CDR3 amino acids: CACDALGTTTGGTDKLIF. The CDR3 bases are TGTGCCTGTGACGCCCTGGGGACAACGACGGGTGGGACCGATAAACTCATCTTT.

This clone rates as large. The rearrangement joins TRDV2 to TRDJ1, with TRDD3 identical over 9 bases. CDR3 length: 17 residues. Germline CDR1 reads GEAIGNYY; CDR2 reads EKD. J was trimmed by 0 bases and V by 3 bases; bases with no gene match: 10. This CDR3 reads CACDVLLGDKYTDKLIF. The CDR3 DNA reads TGTGCCTGTGACGTTTTACTGGGGGACAAGTACACCGATAAACTCATCTTT.

Details on this clone: TCRdb shows a much larger clone's protein in place of this DNA's translation, and the two differ at residue 3, likely through a read error; the protein shown is translated from the DNA. CDR3: CASDTLGGDTVDKLIF. In DNA form, the CDR3 reads TGTGCCAGTGACACCCTAGGGGGGGATACTGTCGATAAACTCATCTTT. The rearrangement links TRDV2 to TRDJ1; 9 bases are shared with TRDD3. This CDR3 is 16 amino acids long. Per the germline V gene, CDR1 is GEAIGNYY and CDR2 is EKD.

Notes on this clone: Since a far larger clone is one base different, this is likely a read error. The chain recombines TRDV2 with TRDJ2; possibly TRDD2 for D (5 bases). The DNA end is a closer match to TRDJ1, so the J assignment may be wrong. Germline CDR1 and CDR2: GEAIGNYY and EKD. The CDR3 has 19 residues. The CDR3 spells CACDTLPHLTGAHTDKLIF. In nucleotides, the CDR3 is TGTGCCTGTGATACTCTTCCCCACCTTACAGGAGCCCACACCGATAAACTCATCTTT.

This clone was recorded a few times. With a far larger clone one base away, a read error is the likely cause. Other DNA sequences of this sample code for an identical CDR3. This chain links TRDV2 with TRDJ1, with TRDD3 matching over 7 bases. CDR3 length equals 19 residues. CDR1 GEAIGNYY and CDR2 EKD come from the germline V gene. DNA for the CDR3: TGTGCCTGTGACACGGTGGGTCTGGGGGGCCTATCGTACACCGATAAACTCATATTT. Its translation is CACDTVGLGGLSYTDKLIF.

A note on this clone: The mismatch at residue 6 between this DNA's translation and the TCRdb protein of a much larger clone likely reflects a read error; the protein shown is translated from the DNA. The rearrangement joins TRDV2 to TRDJ1; 8 bases align to TRDD3. Per the germline V gene, CDR1 is GEAIGNYY and CDR2 is EKD. The J segment lost 0 bases and the V segment lost 3 bases, leaving 14 bases of the junction unmatched. This CDR3 has 18 residues. The CDR3 protein is CACDPELGANIYTDKLIF. In nucleotides, the CDR3 is TGTGCCTGTGACCCCGAACTGGGGGCCAATATTTACACCGATAAACTCATCTTT.

Judged by abundance, this clone is medium-sized. V and J are TRDV2 and TRDJ1, with 10 positions matching TRDD3. This CDR3 is built from 19 residues. Germline CDR1 and CDR2: GEAIGNYY and EKD. The trim removed 0 bases at V and 0 bases at J, leaving 12 bases unmatched. The CDR3, as DNA: TGTGCCTGTGACACCGTGAAGGGGGGATACGATGGTTACACCGATAAACTCATCTTT. Protein: CACDTVKGGYDGYTDKLIF.

This clone was observed a handful of times. The chain couples TRDV2 to TRDJ1; 9 bases line up with TRDD3. CDR3 length: 17 residues. Per the germline V gene, CDR1 is GEAIGNYY and CDR2 is EKD. Unmatched junction bases numbered 10, after V lost 3 bases and J lost 0 bases. The CDR3 coding sequence is TGTGCCTGTGACGCAGTACTGGGGGAGCCGTACACCGATAAACTCATCTTT. It codes for CACDAVLGEPYTDKLIF.

This clone is labeled medium-sized. The rearrangement joins TRDV2 to TRDJ1, with 9 bases lining up with TRDD3. The junction had 10 bases not matched to a gene; V was cut back by 0 bases and J by 0 bases. The CDR3 length is 18 residues. Germline values: CDR1 GEAIGNYY, CDR2 EKD. The CDR3 sequence: CACDTAGTGIRYTDKLIF. DNA of the CDR3: TGTGCCTGTGACACCGCGGGCACGGGGATACGGTACACCGATAAACTCATCTTT.

With respect to this clone: A far more abundant clone sits one base away, making this likely a read error. This specimen includes other DNA sequences encoding the same CDR3. The chain recombines TRDV2 with TRDJ1; 9 positions agree with TRDD3. Germline V gene lookup returns CDR1 GEAIGNYY and CDR2 EKD. Trimming cost V 1 base and J 4 bases; bases outside gene matches: 12. CDR3 length equals 17 residues. The chain's CDR3 is CACDTLGDGDGSDKLIF. CDR3 nucleotide sequence: TGTGCCTGTGACACTCTGGGGGATGGAGACGGTAGCGATAAACTCATCTTT.

This clone turned up a few times. TCRdb records a much larger clone's protein for this DNA, with a difference at residue 10 that likely arises from a read error; the protein given is the translation of the DNA. J is TRDJ1 and V is TRDV2; 10 positions agree with TRDD3. With V trimmed by 3 bases and J by 4 bases, 10 bases remained unmatched. Germline V CDR1 and CDR2: GEAIGNYY, EKD. This CDR3 has 16 residues. The CDR3 region is CACDGMGDTEVDKLIF. The CDR3 DNA sequence: TGTGCCTGTGACGGAATGGGGGATACTGAGGTCGATAAACTCATCTTT.

As to this clone: This likely reflects a read error, since a far larger clone is one base away. Within the sample, other DNA sequences also encode this same CDR3. The chain uses TRDV2 and TRDJ1; no definite D call. The CDR3 extends over 17 amino acids. Looked up from germline, CDR1 is GEAIGNYY and CDR2 is EKD. The CDR3 loop is CACVHIPRREYTDKLIF. The CDR3 DNA sequence: TGTGCCTGTGTCCACATCCCCCGCCGAGAGTACACCGATAAGCTCATCTTT.

This clone was detected a few times. TCRdb attributes to this sequence the protein of a much larger clone, which differs from the DNA translation at residue 11; a read error is likely, and the protein displayed is translated from the DNA. J is TRDJ1 and V is TRDV2, with 7 bases matching TRDD3. V dropped 3 bases and J dropped 2; count of bases not matched to a gene: 17. The germline gives CDR1 GEAIGNYY, CDR2 EKD. The CDR3 is made up of 18 amino acids. As DNA, the CDR3 is TGTGCCTGTGACGCCCTGGGGATAACGACGGTTGGGACCGATAAACTCATCTTT. It codes for CACDALGITTVGTDKLIF.

This clone is medium-sized in the sample. Other DNA sequences in this specimen translate into the identical CDR3. This rearrangement joins TRDV2 to TRDJ1; 9 positions match TRDD3. Trimming at V came to 0 bases and at J to 0 bases, leaving 13 bases not matched to a gene. The CDR3 loop spans 19 amino acids. Germline values: CDR1 GEAIGNYY, CDR2 EKD. Here the CDR3 reads CACDTLTRYWGNNTDKLIF. DNA for the CDR3: TGTGCCTGTGACACCCTGACGCGGTACTGGGGGAATAACACCGATAAACTCATCTTT.

In the case of this clone: The protein TCRdb lists belongs to a much larger clone and differs from this DNA's translation at residue 10, which points to a read error; the protein shown is made from the DNA. The chain joins TRDV2 to TRDJ1; 9 nucleotides line up with TRDD3. CDR1 is GEAIGNYY, CDR2 EKD, per germline. The V segment lost 1 base and the J segment 10 bases; nucleotides outside the gene matches: 27. This CDR3 region has 20 residues. The CDR3 DNA follows: TGTGCCTGTGACACATTAACTGGGGGACACTTAAGGGGGGAGCCCCAAGTACTCATCTTT. It encodes CACDTLTGGHLRGEPQVLIF.

This clone was observed a few times. TCRdb assigns this DNA the protein of a much larger clone, which departs from its translation at residue 12; this likely reflects a read error, and the protein shown comes from translating the DNA. The rearrangement links TRDV2 to TRDJ1, with 10 bases fitting TRDD3. V shed 3 bases, J shed 8 bases, and the junction held 14 bases outside the gene matches. The CDR3 extends over 16 amino acids. The germline V gene has CDR1 GEAIGNYY and CDR2 EKD. The CDR3 spells CACDGMGDTKVEKLIF. In nucleotides, the CDR3 is TGTGCCTGTGACGGAATGGGGGATACTAAGGTCGAAAAACTCATCTTT.

The J gene was recorded as TRDJ2; no V gene was called. The CDR3 length is 19 residues. For the CDR3, the DNA is TGTGCTCTTGGGGGCCCCCTTCCCCCCAGTGTCGGAAGGACAGCACAACTCTTCTTT. The encoded protein is CALGGPLPPSVGRTAQLFF.

This clone is judged medium-sized. The rearrangement joins TRDV2 to TRDJ1; maybe TRDD3 (6 bases). The CDR3 totals 19 residues. Trimming removed 1 base at V and 0 bases at J, with 23 bases between. CDR1 is GEAIGNYY and CDR2 is EKD in the germline V gene. The CDR3 here is CACDTVPGDASKYTDKLIF. The CDR3 DNA is TGTGCCTGTGACACTGTTCCCGGGGATGCCTCAAAGTACACCGATAAACTCATCTTT.

This clone was seen a few times. With only one base between it and a far larger clone, this is likely a read error. The chain has TRDV2 and TRDJ1; D unclear. V was cut by 0 bases and J by 0 bases, with 16 bases left in between. The germline V gene has CDR1 GEAIGNYY and CDR2 EKD. The CDR3 is 17 residues long. The CDR3 coding sequence is TGTGCCTGTGACACCGTGGGCGTAGGTAGGCACACCGATAAACTCATCTTT. Protein: CACDTVGVGRHTDKLIF.

This clone was seen more than once but under ten times. This likely came from a read error, as a far larger clone is one base away. Other DNA variants within this sample encode the same CDR3. V gene TRDV2 combines with J gene TRDJ3; D might be TRDD3 (5 bases). Germline CDR1 GEAIGNYY, CDR2 EKD. CDR3 length: 18 amino acids. The CDR3 loop reads CACDTVLESSWDTRQMFF. The CDR3 DNA follows: TGTGCTTGTGACACCGTACTGGAGAGCTCCTGGGACACCCGACAGATGTTTTTC.

Points on this clone: This DNA translates differently at residue 8 from the TCRdb protein, which is that of a much larger clone; a read error is likely, and the protein shown is the DNA's own translation. The sample contains more than one DNA sequence encoding this CDR3. J is TRDJ1 and V is TRDV2; D unresolved. Germline-derived CDR1 and CDR2 are GEAIGNYY and EKD. The CDR3 loop spans 18 amino acids. Trimming shortened V by 3 bases and J by 0 bases, and 22 bases separated the two germline ends. CDR3: CACDPVLRANIYTDKLIF. CDR3 coding DNA: TGTGCCTGTGACCCCGTACTGCGGGCCAATATTTACACCGATAAACTCATCTTT.

In the case of this clone: This is likely an artifact of a read error, given a far larger clone one base away. The same CDR3 also results from other DNA sequences found in this sample. The chain has TRDV2 and TRDJ1; D is unclear. The V gene's germline CDR1 is GEAIGNYY and CDR2 EKD. This CDR3 contains 14 residues. The CDR3 sequence is CACDPIGYTDKLIF. The CDR3 DNA follows: TGTGCCTGTGACCCCATTGGGTACACCGATAAACTCATATTT.